These 24 T cell receptor beta chains were all obtained from the same sample, sequenced in a study of T cell repertoires in cytomegalovirus infection. TCRdb reprocessed the reads via MiXCR and lists one record per CDR3 protein. The sample has roughly 500,000 distinct CDR3 sequences; about 11% are singletons. The sequencing sample was made of PBMCs. The receptors originated from a human donor in good health (CMV status not recorded). Some clones in this sample may be carry-over from other donors' samples.

This clonotype was seen only a few times. V gene TRBV20-1 combines with J gene TRBJ1-5; the D gene is possibly TRBD1 (5 bases). V lost 3 bases and J lost 7, with 13 bases in between. Germline CDR1 reads DFQATT; CDR2 reads SNEGSKA (reference sequence). The CDR3 has 13 residues. CDR3 nucleotide sequence: TGCAGTGCTAGTGGGCAGGGAGAACAGCCCCAGCATTTT. This sequence encodes CSASGQGEQPQHF.

This clonotype was seen many times. The gene calls are TRBV5-6 and TRBJ2-1, with D possibly TRBD2 on 5 matching bases. With 0 bases removed from V and 12 bases from J, the gap between germline ends came to 10 bases. The CDR3 length is 12 residues. Germline lookup yields CDR1 SGHDT and CDR2 YYEEEE. The CDR3 region is CASSLASGGQFF. The CDR3 coding sequence is TGTGCCAGCAGCTTGGCCAGCGGAGGGCAGTTCTTC.

This clonotype was recorded many times. J is TRBJ1-2 and V is TRBV14; 8 bases fit TRBD1. Germline V lookup: CDR1 SGHDN, CDR2 FVKESK. The trim removed 4 bases at V and 7 bases at J, leaving 14 bases unmatched. The length of the CDR3 is 16 residues. CDR3 loop: CASSRHLGQESVGYTF. Written as DNA, the CDR3 is TGTGCCAGCAGCCGCCACCTGGGACAGGAGTCGGTTGGCTACACCTTC.

This sequence joins TRBV10-3 and TRBJ2-2, with no clear D. Germline V gene lookup returns CDR1 ENHRY and CDR2 SYGVKD. This CDR3 has 13 residues. V shed 0 bases and J shed 5 bases, with 4 bases lying between them. The CDR3: CAISESQTGELFF. As DNA, the CDR3 is TGTGCCATCAGTGAGTCCCAAACCGGGGAGCTGTTTTTT.

The chain couples TRBV6-1 to TRBJ2-2; D may correspond to TRBD1 or TRBD2 (5 bases each). V gave up 8 bases and J gave up 3 bases, with 10 bases separating them. The CDR3 length is 13 residues. The germline CDR1 and CDR2 sequences are MNHNS and SASEGT. The CDR3 DNA sequence: TGTGCCAGCTCTGGGGGTTACACCGGGGAGCTGTTTTTT. The encoded protein is CASSGGYTGELFF.

The chain uses TRBV20-1 and TRBJ1-5; D remains unclear. V was pared by 0 bases and J by 0 bases, with 6 bases between. The CDR3 is made up of 14 amino acids. Germline V lookup: CDR1 DFQATT, CDR2 SNEGSKA (reference sequence). CDR3 loop: CSARDRHSNQPQHF. In DNA form, the CDR3 reads TGCAGTGCTAGAGATAGGCATAGCAATCAGCCCCAGCATTTT.

This sequence joins TRBV19 and TRBJ1-1; 8 bases are a match to TRBD1. V shed 4 bases, J shed 4 bases, and the junction held 8 bases outside the gene matches. The CDR3 sequence is 15 residues long. Germline CDR1 is LNHDA and CDR2 is SQIVND (reference sequence). CDR3 in DNA: TGTGCCAGTAGTACAGGCCGACAGGGGAGCACTGAAGCTTTCTTT. Its protein is CASSTGRQGSTEAFF. Based on the CDR3 plus reference TRBV19 and TRBJ1-1, the full variable domain is DGGITQSPKYLFRKEGQNVTLSCEQNLNHDAMYWYRQDPGQGLRLIYYSQIVNDFQKGDIAEGYSVSREKKESFPLTVTSAQKNPTAFYLCASSTGRQGSTEAFFGQGTRLTVV.

This chain connects TRBV30 to TRBJ2-3; TRBD2 matches at 7 bases. The CDR3 is 16 residues long. With 0 bases clipped from V and 2 bases from J, the junction kept 8 bases outside the gene matches. Germline V gene sequence: CDR1 GTSNPN, CDR2 SVGIG (reference sequence). The CDR3 sequence is CAWSVKGGGITDTQYF. The DNA for the CDR3 is TGTGCCTGGAGTGTAAAGGGCGGGGGAATCACAGATACGCAGTATTTT.

A few counts support this clonotype. This chain connects TRBV7-9 to TRBJ2-3; TRBD2 matches at 7 bases. Germline CDR1 and CDR2: SEHNR and FQNEAQ (reference sequence). With V trimmed by 3 bases and J by 5 bases, 8 bases remained unmatched. The CDR3 loop spans 15 amino acids. CDR3: CASSFPLAEQDTQYF. CDR3 sequence (DNA): TGTGCCAGCAGCTTCCCTCTAGCGGAACAAGATACGCAGTATTTT.

This clonotype was seen repeatedly, ten times or more. The chain has TRBV7-2 and TRBJ1-6; the D is unclear. The CDR3 loop spans 17 amino acids. The germline CDR1 and CDR2 sequences are SGHTA and FQGNSA. The germline V and J ends were trimmed by 1 base and 0 bases, with 10 bases remaining between them. In DNA, the CDR3 is TGTGCCAGCAGCTTAGGAGGCACAAACTCCTATAATTCACCCCTCCACTTT. Translation gives CASSLGGTNSYNSPLHF.

This clonotype was observed once. The chain carries TRBV14 and TRBJ1-1; perhaps TRBD1 as D (6 bases). CDR1 and CDR2 (germline): SGHDN, FVKESK. The CDR3 loop spans 15 amino acids. V gave up 0 bases and J gave up 6 bases, with 14 bases separating them. CDR3 loop: CASSQDARGDAEAFF. Written as DNA, the CDR3 is TGTGCCAGCAGCCAAGATGCCAGGGGAGACGCTGAAGCTTTCTTT.

This clonotype was seen at least ten times. The gene calls are TRBV12-3 or TRBV12-4 and TRBJ1-4; D call uncertain. V lost 1 base, J lost 9 bases, and 9 bases lay in between. This CDR3 comprises 13 residues. For the CDR3, the DNA is TGTGCCAGCAGTTTAGAGAAGGGAAAAAAACTGTTTTTT. Amino acids: CASSLEKGKKLFF.

This clonotype was counted at least ten times. V and J are TRBV6-5 and TRBJ1-4; D remains unclear. The ends were cut back, 0 bases at V and 0 bases at J, with 2 bases in the middle. Germline V gene lookup returns CDR1 MNHEY and CDR2 SVGAGI. This CDR3 spans 14 amino acids. The DNA for the CDR3 is TGTGCCAGCAGTTACTCTGCAACTAATGAAAAACTGTTTTTT. It is translated as CASSYSATNEKLFF.

This clonotype has just a few counts. The V call is TRBV4-2, the J call TRBJ2-4; 7 bases match TRBD2. CDR3 size: 14 residues. Looked up from germline, CDR1 is LGHNA and CDR2 is YNFKEQ. J lost 6 bases, V lost 2 bases, and 4 bases had no gene match. CDR3 amino acids: CASSQRAGRNIQYF. CDR3 nucleotides: TGTGCCAGCAGCCAAAGAGCGGGACGAAACATTCAGTACTTC.

This clonotype was detected many times. The chain recombines TRBV12-3 or TRBV12-4 with TRBJ2-2; 10 bases agree with TRBD1. The ends lost 7 bases at V and 7 bases at J; junction bases unmatched: 12. CDR3 length equals 16 residues. CDR3 sequence (DNA): TGTGCCAGCATCCTCCCGGGAGGGACAGGGGACGGGGAGCTGTTTTTT. It codes for CASILPGGTGDGELFF.

Regarding this clonotype: A clone one base away is much larger, so this may be a read error. No conserved phenylalanine or tryptophan ends this CDR3, so it is likely a read error. J is TRBJ2-7 and V is TRBV12-3 or TRBV12-4; 8 bases fit TRBD2. The CDR3 has 13 residues. V lost 0 bases, J lost 7 bases, and 2 bases stayed unmatched. The CDR3, as DNA: TGTGCCAGCAGTTTAGCAGGGACTAGGGAGCAGTACTAC. It codes for CASSLAGTREQYY.

Many counts were recorded for this clonotype. The V and J genes are TRBV6-5 and TRBJ2-7; TRBD1 is a possible D gene (5 bases). The ends were cut back, 2 bases at V and 2 bases at J, with 10 bases in the middle. CDR3 length: 14 amino acids. Germline V gives CDR1 MNHEY, CDR2 SVGAGI. For the CDR3, the DNA is TGTGCCAGCAGTTACCAGGGTCCACCCTACGAGCAGTACTTC. Protein product: CASSYQGPPYEQYF.

This chain uses TRBV20-1 with TRBJ1-4, with 7 bases aligning to TRBD1. The junction had 7 bases not matched to a gene; V was cut back by 1 base and J by 5 bases. Germline V gives CDR1 DFQATT, CDR2 SNEGSKA (reference sequence). The CDR3 is made up of 15 amino acids. CDR3 sequence: CSARGAGTVNEKLFF. CDR3 coding DNA: TGCAGTGCTAGAGGTGCCGGGACAGTAAATGAAAAACTGTTTTTT.

The CDR3 here is CASSPLLDGFGVGLFF. Written as DNA, the CDR3 is TGTGCCAGCAGTCCATTACTTGACGGATTTGGAGTAGGGCTGTTTTTT. The chain employs TRBV12-3 or TRBV12-4 and TRBJ1-4; D is uncertain. The CDR3 covers 16 residues. V lost 5 bases to trimming and J lost 14 bases, with 27 bases between them.

This clonotype was seen at least ten times. The chain uses TRBV28 and TRBJ2-7; weak D call: TRBD1 (6 bases). V dropped 6 bases and J dropped 9 bases, with 18 bases sitting between them. CDR1 is MDHEN, CDR2 SYDVKM, per germline. The CDR3 sequence is 13 residues long. The CDR3 protein is CASRGASPHGQYF. CDR3 coding DNA: TGTGCCAGCAGGGGGGCGAGCCCGCACGGGCAGTACTTC.

This clonotype occurred many times. The chain joins TRBV28 to TRBJ2-7; perhaps TRBD2 as D (6 bases). CDR1 is MDHEN and CDR2 is SYDVKM in the germline V gene. V dropped 2 bases and J dropped 9 bases, with 14 bases sitting between them. The CDR3 is 13 amino acids. As DNA, the CDR3 is TGTGCCAGCAGTTTAGCCAGGAGGGGTTGGCAGTACTTC. This encodes CASSLARRGWQYF.

V usage is TRBV3-1 and J usage is TRBJ1-1; tentatively, D is TRBD1 (5 bases). The CDR3 is 14 residues long. From germline, CDR1 is LGHDT and CDR2 YNNKEL (reference sequence). V lost 4 bases to trimming and J lost 6 bases, with 15 bases between them. The CDR3 DNA sequence: TGTGCCAGCAGCCCGCGAACCCCGGGGGCTGAAGCTTTCTTT. This translates into CASSPRTPGAEAFF.

This clonotype was recorded many times. V and J are TRBV19 and TRBJ2-7; 9 bases are a match to TRBD1. Germline assignment: CDR1 LNHDA and CDR2 SQIVND (reference sequence). Losses at the gene ends were 7 bases for V and 2 bases for J; bases not matched to a gene: 6. The CDR3 has 14 amino acids. CDR3 sequence (DNA): TGTGCCAGTACCCTCGGGACAGGGCCCTACGAGCAGTACTTC. Its translation is CASTLGTGPYEQYF.

V is TRBV20-1 and J is TRBJ2-5, with 11 bases lining up with TRBD2. The CDR3 spans 15 residues. Trimming removed 0 bases from V and 5 bases from J; junction bases left unmatched: 5. CDR1 is DFQATT, CDR2 SNEGSKA, per germline (reference sequence). The CDR3 here is CSARDLAGGPETQYF. In DNA, the CDR3 is TGCAGTGCTAGAGATTTAGCGGGAGGGCCGGAGACCCAGTACTTC.